This T cell receptor beta chain was recorded in a study of T cell changes during pregnancy in multiple sclerosis. TCRdb keeps only in-frame clones here, not all; method: immunoSEQ multiplex PCR. The sample yields roughly 67,000 clones, more than 85% seen once. Trimming took 6 bases from V and 0 from J, leaving 6 bases between them. The CDR3 sequence is 13 residues long. The germline V gene encodes CDR1 MNHEY and CDR2 SVGAGI. The chain couples TRBV6-5 to TRBJ2-1; the D is unclear. This sequence originates from a female donor with multiple sclerosis, enrolled in a pregnancy study. Specimen: peripheral blood, collected in the second trimester of pregnancy. The CDR3 DNA follows: TGTGCCAGCAGAGTCAGCTCCTACAATGAGCAGTTCTTC. Amino acids: CASRVSSYNEQFF.